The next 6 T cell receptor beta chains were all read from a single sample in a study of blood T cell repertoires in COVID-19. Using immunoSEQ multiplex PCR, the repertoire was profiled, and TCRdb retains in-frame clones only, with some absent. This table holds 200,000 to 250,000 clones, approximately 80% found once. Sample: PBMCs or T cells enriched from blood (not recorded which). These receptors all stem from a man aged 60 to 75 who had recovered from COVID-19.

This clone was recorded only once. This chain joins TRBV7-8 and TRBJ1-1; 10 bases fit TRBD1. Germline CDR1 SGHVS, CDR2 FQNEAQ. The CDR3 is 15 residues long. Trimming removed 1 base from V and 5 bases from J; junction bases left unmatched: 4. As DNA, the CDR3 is TGTGCCAGCAGCTTAGGGGACAGGGGATTGACTGAAGCTTTCTTT. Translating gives CASSLGDRGLTEAFF.

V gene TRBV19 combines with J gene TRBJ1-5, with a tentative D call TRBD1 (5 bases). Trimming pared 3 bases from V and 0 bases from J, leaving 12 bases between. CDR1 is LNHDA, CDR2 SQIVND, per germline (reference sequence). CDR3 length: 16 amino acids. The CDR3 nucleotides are TGTGCCAGTAGTATTGGTTGGGGGGATAGCAATCAGCCCCAGCATTTT. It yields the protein CASSIGWGDSNQPQHF.

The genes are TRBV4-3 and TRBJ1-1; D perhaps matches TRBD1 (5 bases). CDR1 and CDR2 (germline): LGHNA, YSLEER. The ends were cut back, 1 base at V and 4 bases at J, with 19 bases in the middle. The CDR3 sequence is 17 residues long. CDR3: CASSQGNQGYGVTEAFF. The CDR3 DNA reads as TGCGCCAGCAGCCAAGGGAATCAGGGTTACGGAGTCACTGAAGCTTTCTTT.

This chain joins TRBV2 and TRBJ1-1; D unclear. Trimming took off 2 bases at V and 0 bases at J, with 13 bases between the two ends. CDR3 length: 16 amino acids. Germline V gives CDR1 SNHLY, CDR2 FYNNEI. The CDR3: CASSEQTAQLNTEAFF. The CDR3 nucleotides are TGTGCCAGCAGTGAACAAACAGCACAACTGAACACTGAAGCTTTCTTT.

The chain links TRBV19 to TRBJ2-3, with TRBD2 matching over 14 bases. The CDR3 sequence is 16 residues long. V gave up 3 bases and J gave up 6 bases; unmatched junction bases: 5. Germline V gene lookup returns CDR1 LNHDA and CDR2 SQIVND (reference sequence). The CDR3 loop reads CASSIRTSGGSDTQYF. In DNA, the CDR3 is TGTGCCAGTAGTATCAGGACTAGCGGGGGGTCTGATACGCAGTATTTT.

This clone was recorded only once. This CDR3 is CASSLPLQGGYSAFF. The CDR3 DNA sequence: TGTGCCAGCAGTTTGCCTCTACAGGGGGGGTACTCTGCTTTCTTT. The chain has TRBV28 and TRBJ1-1, with 8 positions matching TRBD1. The trim removed 3 bases at V and 11 bases at J, leaving 14 bases unmatched. The germline V gene encodes CDR1 MDHEN and CDR2 SYDVKM. The CDR3 is 15 residues long.